This T cell receptor beta chain was recorded in a study of blood T cell repertoires in COVID-19. Study details: From T cells, B-cell-depleted T cells, or PBMCs came the material, which was cDNA or gDNA.

The data were produced by immunoSEQ multiplex PCR, yet TCRdb's version contains in-frame clones alone and is incomplete. The sample carries fewer than 300,000 clones, around nine tenths recorded once. Trimming took off 0 bases at V and 0 bases at J, with 6 bases between the two ends. Germline V lookup: CDR1 LNHDA, CDR2 SQIVND (reference sequence). There are 15 residues in the CDR3. The clonotype comes from a woman aged 40 to 50 who had recovered from COVID-19. The source material was peripheral blood. The chain carries TRBV19 and TRBJ1-3; no reliable D call. DNA for the CDR3: TGTGCCAGTAGTATAGAGGGCAGCTCTGGAAACACCATATATTTT. It codes for CASSIEGSSGNTIYF.